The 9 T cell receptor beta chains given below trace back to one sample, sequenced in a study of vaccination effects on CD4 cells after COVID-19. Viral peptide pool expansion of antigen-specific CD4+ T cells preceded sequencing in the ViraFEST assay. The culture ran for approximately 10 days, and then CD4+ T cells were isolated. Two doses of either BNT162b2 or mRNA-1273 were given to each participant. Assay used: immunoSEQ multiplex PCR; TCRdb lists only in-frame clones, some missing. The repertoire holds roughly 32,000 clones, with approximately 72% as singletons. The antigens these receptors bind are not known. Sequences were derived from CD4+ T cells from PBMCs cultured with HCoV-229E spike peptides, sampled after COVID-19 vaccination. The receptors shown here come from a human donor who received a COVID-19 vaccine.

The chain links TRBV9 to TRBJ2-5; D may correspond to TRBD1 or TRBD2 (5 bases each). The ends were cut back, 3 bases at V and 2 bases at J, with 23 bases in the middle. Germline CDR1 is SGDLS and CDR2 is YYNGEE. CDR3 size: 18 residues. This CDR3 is CASSGRGRQPLGQETQYF. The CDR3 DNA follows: TGTGCCAGCAGCGGTAGGGGACGGCAACCCTTGGGGCAAGAGACCCAGTACTTC.

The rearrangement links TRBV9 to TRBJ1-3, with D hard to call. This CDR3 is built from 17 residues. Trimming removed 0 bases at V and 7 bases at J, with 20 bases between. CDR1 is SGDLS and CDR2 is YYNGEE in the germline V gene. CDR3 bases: TGTGCCAGCAGCGTAGTTCCTAAACCCGGAACACGGAACACCATATATTTT. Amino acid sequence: CASSVVPKPGTRNTIYF.

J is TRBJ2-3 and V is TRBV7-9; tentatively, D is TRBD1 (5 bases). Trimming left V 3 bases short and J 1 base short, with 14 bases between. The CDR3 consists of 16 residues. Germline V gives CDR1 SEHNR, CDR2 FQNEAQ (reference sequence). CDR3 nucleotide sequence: TGTGCCAGCAGCTTGTACCAGGGAAGGGGCACAGATACGCAGTATTTT. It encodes CASSLYQGRGTDTQYF.

The CDR3 DNA reads TGTGCCAGCAGCTTAGATGGGACTACGACCTACAATGAGCAGTTCTTC. Translating gives CASSLDGTTTYNEQFF. The rearrangement uses TRBV11-2 and TRBJ2-1; 7 nucleotides match TRBD2. The CDR3 length is 16 residues. CDR1 is SGHAT and CDR2 is FQNNGV in the germline V gene. V trimming: 0 bases; J trimming: 2 bases; junction bases outside the gene matches: 4.

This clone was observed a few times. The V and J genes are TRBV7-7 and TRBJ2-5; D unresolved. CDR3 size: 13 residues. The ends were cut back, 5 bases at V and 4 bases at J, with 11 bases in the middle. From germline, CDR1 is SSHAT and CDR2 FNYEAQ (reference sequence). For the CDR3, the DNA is TGTGCCAGCAGCCCGGAGCCTGGAGAGACCCAGTACTTC. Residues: CASSPEPGETQYF.

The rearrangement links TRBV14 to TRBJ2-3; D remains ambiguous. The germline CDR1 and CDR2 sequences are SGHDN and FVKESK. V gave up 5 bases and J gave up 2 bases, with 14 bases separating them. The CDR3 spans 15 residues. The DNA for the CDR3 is TGTGCCAGCAGCGTCGCCGTGGGTTACACAGATACGCAGTATTTT. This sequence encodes CASSVAVGYTDTQYF.

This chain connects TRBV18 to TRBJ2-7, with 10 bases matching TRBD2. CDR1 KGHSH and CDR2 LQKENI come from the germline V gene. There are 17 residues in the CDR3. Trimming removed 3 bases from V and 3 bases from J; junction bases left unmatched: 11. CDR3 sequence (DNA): TGTGCCAGCTCACCCCGGCAGGGAACTAGCGGGAACTACGAGCAGTACTTC. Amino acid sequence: CASSPRQGTSGNYEQYF.

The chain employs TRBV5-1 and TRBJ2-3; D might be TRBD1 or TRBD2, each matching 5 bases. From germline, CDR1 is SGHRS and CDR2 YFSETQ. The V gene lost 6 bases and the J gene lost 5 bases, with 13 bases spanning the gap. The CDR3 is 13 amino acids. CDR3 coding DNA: TGCGCCAGCATACGGGGCCAGCAAGATACGCAGTATTTT. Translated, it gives CASIRGQQDTQYF.

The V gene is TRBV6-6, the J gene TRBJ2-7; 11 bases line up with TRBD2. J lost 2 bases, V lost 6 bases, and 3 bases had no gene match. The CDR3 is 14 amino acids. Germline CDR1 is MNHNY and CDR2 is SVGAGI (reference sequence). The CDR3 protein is CASSGTSGAYEQYF. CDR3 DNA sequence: TGTGCCAGCAGCGGGACTAGCGGCGCCTACGAGCAGTACTTC.